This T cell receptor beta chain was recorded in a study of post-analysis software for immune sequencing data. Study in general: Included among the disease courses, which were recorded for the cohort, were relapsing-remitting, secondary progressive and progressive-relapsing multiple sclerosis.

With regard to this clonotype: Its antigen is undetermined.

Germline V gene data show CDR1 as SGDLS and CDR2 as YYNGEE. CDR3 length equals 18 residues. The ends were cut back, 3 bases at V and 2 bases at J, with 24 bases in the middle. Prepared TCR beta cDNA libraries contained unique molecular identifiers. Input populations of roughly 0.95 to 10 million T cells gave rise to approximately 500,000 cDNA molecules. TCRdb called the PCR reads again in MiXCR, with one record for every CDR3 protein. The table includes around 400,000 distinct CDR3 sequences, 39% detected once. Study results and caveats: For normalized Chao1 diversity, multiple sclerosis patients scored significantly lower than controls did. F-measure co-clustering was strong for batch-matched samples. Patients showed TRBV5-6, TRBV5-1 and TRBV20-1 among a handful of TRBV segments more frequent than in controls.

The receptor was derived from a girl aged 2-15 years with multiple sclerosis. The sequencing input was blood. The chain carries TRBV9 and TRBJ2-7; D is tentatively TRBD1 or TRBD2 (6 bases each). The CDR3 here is CASSAGPGGGRGPYEQYF. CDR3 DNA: TGTGCCAGCAGCGCGGGACCAGGAGGGGGAAGAGGTCCCTACGAGCAGTACTTC.